This TCR beta chain was recorded in a study of tumor and adjacent non-tumor tissue in lung cancer. About the research overall: Stage I to III disease affected roughly 10 men and a handful of women aged about 31 to 80.

Study results and caveats: Tumor TCR diversity, when higher, was linked to shorter survival. Top 100 clones took a larger repertoire share in normal lung.

A modified ARM-PCR protocol with three rounds of nested PCR amplified TCRbeta. TCRdb recomputed calls from the multiplex PCR reads with MiXCR, one row per CDR3 protein. The sample carries about 78,000 distinct CDR3 sequences, roughly 80% recorded once. Turning to this clonotype: Its target is unknown.

This sample's RNA came from whole unsorted tissue. This CDR3 comprises 17 residues. After removal of 4 bases from V and 10 bases from J, the junction contained 20 bases not matched to a gene. The V gene's germline CDR1 is DFQATT and CDR2 SNEGSKA (reference sequence). This clonotype was obtained from a woman in her forties or fifties with non-small cell lung cancer. The sequenced material came from lung tumor tissue. The chain links TRBV20-1 to TRBJ2-1; TRBD2 aligns across 9 bases. Written as DNA, the CDR3 is TGCAGTGCTAAAGATGGGGGTAGCGGGAGTCTTCCGGTAGAGCAGTTCTTC. As protein: CSAKDGGSGSLPVEQFF.